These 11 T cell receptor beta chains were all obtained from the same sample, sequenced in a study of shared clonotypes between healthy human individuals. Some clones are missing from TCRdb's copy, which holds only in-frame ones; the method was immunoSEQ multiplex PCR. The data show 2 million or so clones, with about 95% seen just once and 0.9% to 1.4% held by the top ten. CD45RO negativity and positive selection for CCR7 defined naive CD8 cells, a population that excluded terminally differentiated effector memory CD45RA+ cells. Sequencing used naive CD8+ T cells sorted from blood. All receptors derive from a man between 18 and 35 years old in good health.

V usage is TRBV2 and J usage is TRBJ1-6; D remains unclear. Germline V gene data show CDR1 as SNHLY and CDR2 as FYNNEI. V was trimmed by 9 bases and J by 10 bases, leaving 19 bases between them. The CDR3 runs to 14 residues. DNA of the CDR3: TGTGCCAGTGGGAACTCGGGTCCAGCCTCACCCCTCCACTTT. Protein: CASGNSGPASPLHF.

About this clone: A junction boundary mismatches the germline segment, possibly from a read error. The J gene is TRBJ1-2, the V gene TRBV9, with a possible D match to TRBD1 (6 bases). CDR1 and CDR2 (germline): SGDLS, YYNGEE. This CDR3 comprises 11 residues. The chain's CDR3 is CASSSPYGTKF. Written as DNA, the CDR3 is TGTGCCAGCAGCTCTCCCTACGGGACAAAGTTC.

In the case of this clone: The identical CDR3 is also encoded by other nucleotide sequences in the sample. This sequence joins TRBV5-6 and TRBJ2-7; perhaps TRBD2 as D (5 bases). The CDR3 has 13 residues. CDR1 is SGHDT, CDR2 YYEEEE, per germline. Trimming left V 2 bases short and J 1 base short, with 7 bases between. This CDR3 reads CASSFGGSYEQYF. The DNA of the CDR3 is TGTGCCAGCAGCTTCGGAGGTTCCTACGAGCAGTACTTC.

In DNA, the CDR3 is TGTGCCAGTAGTGCCGCCGAGTGGGTCTACAATGAGCAGTTCTTC. This gives the protein CASSAAEWVYNEQFF. The chain links TRBV19 to TRBJ2-1; D unclear. V lost 5 bases and J 3 bases, leaving 14 bases between the germline ends. Germline CDR1 reads LNHDA; CDR2 reads SQIVND (reference sequence). This CDR3 is 15 amino acids long. The full variable domain, completed using reference TRBV19 and TRBJ2-1, is DGGITQSPKYLFRKEGQNVTLSCEQNLNHDAMYWYRQDPGQGLRLIYYSQIVNDFQKGDIAEGYSVSREKKESFPLTVTSAQKNPTAFYLCASSAAEWVYNEQFFGPGTRLTVL.

CDR3 nucleotides: TGTGCCTGGGAGACAGGGGCAGATACGCAGTATTTT. This sequence encodes CAWETGADTQYF. The chain links TRBV30 to TRBJ2-3, with 8 nucleotides matching TRBD1. With V trimmed by 5 bases and J by 4 bases, 2 bases remained unmatched. Germline-derived CDR1 and CDR2 are GTSNPN and SVGIG (reference sequence). The CDR3 contains 12 residues.

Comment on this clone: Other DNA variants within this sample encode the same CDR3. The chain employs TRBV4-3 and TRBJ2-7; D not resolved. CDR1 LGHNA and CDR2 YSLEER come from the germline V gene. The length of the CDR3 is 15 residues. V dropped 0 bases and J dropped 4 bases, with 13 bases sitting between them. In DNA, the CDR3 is TGCGCCAGCAGCCAAGACGGAACGGGTGCATACGAGCAGTACTTC. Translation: CASSQDGTGAYEQYF.

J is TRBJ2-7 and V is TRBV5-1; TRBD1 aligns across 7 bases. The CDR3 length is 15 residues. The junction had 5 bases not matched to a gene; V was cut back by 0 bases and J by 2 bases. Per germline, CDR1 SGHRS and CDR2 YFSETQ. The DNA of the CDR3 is TGCGCCAGCAGCTTGGCCGAAGGGGGCCCCTACGAGCAGTACTTC. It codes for CASSLAEGGPYEQYF.

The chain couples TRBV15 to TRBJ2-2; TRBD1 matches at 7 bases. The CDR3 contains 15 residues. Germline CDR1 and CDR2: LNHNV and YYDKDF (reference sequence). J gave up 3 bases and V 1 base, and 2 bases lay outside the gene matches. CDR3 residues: CATSRGQGYTGELFF. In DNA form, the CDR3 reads TGTGCCACCAGCAGAGGACAGGGTTACACCGGGGAGCTGTTTTTT. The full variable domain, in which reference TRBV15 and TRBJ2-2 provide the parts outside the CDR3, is DAMVIQNPRYQVTQFGKPVTLSCSQTLNHNVMYWYQQKSSQAPKLLFHYYDKDFNNEADTPDNFQSRRPNTSFCFLDIRSPGLGDTAMYLCATSRGQGYTGELFFGEGSRLTVL.

Here the CDR3 reads CASSVGTSTNTGELFF. The CDR3 DNA sequence: TGTGCCAGCAGCGTCGGGACTAGCACGAACACCGGGGAGCTGTTTTTT. V usage is TRBV7-2 and J usage is TRBJ2-2; TRBD2 matches 9 bases. The CDR3 spans 16 residues. The germline gives CDR1 SGHTA, CDR2 FQGNSA. Trimming removed 5 bases from V and 0 bases from J; junction bases left unmatched: 4. Drawing the rest from reference TRBV7-2 and TRBJ2-2, the complete variable domain is GAGVSQSPSNKVTEKGKDVELRCDPISGHTALYWYRQSLGQGLEFLIYFQGNSAPDKSGLPSDRFSAERTGGSVSTLTIQRTQQEDSAVYLCASSVGTSTNTGELFFGEGSRLTVL.

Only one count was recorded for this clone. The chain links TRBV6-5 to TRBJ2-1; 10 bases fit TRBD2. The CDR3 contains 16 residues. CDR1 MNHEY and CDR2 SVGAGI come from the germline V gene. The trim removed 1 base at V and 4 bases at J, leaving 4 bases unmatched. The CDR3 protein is CASSYLSGGVYNEQFF. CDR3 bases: TGTGCCAGCAGTTACTTGAGCGGGGGGGTTTACAATGAGCAGTTCTTC.

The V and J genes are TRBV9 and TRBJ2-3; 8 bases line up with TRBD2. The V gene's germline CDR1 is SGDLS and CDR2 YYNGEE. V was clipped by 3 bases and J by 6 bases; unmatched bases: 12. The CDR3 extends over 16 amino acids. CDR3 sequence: CASSDPGGGPVDTQYF. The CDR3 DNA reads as TGTGCCAGCAGCGACCCTGGCGGGGGGCCGGTGGATACGCAGTATTTT.